This T cell receptor beta chain is from a study of blood T cell repertoires in COVID-19. Original handling: Reference gene primer amplification yielded estimated nucleated cell counts. Clones were read by immunoSEQ multiplex PCR, and TCRdb kept only the in-frame ones, dropping some. The V and J calls and clone size are taken from that table; D and trimming were inferred from the DNA. Of some 120,000 clones in the sample, roughly nine tenths were seen once. The CDR3 has 15 amino acids. Germline trimming cut 6 bases from V and 2 bases from J; bases unmatched to any gene: 10. CDR1 and CDR2 from the germline V gene are MNHEY and SMNVEV (reference sequence). Patients in Seattle were enrolled during active infection, then followed longitudinally. In this sample, this clone turned up once.

The sequence was collected from a man aged 60 to 75 with COVID-19, enrolled during active disease. The chain joins TRBV27 to TRBJ2-7; 7 bases match TRBD1. Material for sequencing was peripheral blood. The CDR3 DNA follows: TGTGCCAGCAGGACTACTCCGGGACAGACCTACGAGCAGTACTTC. Its translation: CASRTTPGQTYEQYF.